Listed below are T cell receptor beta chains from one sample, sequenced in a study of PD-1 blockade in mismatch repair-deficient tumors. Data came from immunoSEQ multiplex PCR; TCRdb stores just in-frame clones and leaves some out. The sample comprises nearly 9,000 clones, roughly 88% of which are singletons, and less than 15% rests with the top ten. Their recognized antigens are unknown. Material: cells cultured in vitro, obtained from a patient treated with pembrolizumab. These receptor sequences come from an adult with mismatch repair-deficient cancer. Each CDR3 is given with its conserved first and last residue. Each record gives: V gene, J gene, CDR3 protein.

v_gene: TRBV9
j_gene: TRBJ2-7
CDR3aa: CASSGISYEQYF

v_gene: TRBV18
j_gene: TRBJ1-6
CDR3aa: CASSPDRRYSPLHF

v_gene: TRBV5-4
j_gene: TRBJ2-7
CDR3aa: CASSPSGGSSYEQYF

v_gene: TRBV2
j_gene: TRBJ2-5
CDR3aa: CASSEGSGGQETQYF

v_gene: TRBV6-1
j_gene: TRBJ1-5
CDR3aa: CASSEGSHTINQPQHF

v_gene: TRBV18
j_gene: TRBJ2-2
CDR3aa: CASSPLRQEVGTGELFF

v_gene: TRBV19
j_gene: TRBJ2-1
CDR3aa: CASSIRGSYNEQFF

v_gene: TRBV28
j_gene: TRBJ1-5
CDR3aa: CASSLSSRGGNQPQHF

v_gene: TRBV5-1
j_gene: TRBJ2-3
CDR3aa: CASSPLTSGLYTDTQYF

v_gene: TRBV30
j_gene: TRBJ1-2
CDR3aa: CAWSFTGGAYYGYTF

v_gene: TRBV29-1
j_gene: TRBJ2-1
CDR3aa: CSEGGLADYNEQFF